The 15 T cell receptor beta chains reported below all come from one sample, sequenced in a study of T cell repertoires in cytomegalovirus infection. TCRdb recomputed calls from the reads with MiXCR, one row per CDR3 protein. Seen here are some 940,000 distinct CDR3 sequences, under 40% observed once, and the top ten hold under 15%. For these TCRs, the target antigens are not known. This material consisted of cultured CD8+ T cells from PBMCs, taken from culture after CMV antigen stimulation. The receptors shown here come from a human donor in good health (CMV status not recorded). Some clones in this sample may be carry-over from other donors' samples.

The CDR3 loop is CAIDLRTGGQGTEAFF. For the CDR3, the DNA is TGTGCCATCGACTTGAGGACAGGGGGTCAGGGCACTGAAGCTTTCTTT. The chain carries TRBV28 and TRBJ1-1; 10 nucleotides align to TRBD1. The CDR3 has 16 residues. V lost 10 bases to trimming and J lost 4 bases; unmatched junction nucleotides: 15. Per the germline V gene, CDR1 is MDHEN and CDR2 is SYDVKM.

The CDR3: CSVDGQGHYGYTF. The CDR3 DNA sequence: TGCAGCGTTGACGGTCAAGGGCACTATGGCTACACCTTC. V is TRBV29-1 and J is TRBJ1-2; D remains ambiguous. Between the trimmed V and J ends, which lost 3 bases and 3 bases, there was a span of 11 bases. CDR1 is SQVTM, CDR2 ANQGSEA, per germline. The CDR3 is 13 amino acids.

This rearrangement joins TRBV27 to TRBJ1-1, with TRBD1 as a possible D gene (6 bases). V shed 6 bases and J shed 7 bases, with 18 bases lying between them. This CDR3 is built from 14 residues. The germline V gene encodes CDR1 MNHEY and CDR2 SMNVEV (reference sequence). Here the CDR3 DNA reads TGTGCCAGCAGCATCATTAGGACAGACAATGAAGCTTTCTTT. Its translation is CASSIIRTDNEAFF.

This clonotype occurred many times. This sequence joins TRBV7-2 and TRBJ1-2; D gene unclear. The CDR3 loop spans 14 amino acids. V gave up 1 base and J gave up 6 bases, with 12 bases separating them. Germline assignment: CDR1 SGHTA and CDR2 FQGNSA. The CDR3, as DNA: TGTGCCAGCAGCTTAGTGCCGGGTTGGGATGGCTACACCTTC. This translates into CASSLVPGWDGYTF.

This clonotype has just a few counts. In DNA form, the CDR3 reads TGTGCCAGCAGCCCCCCCAGCAGCCACAAAGGAAATGAGCAGTTCTTC. This codes for CASSPPSSHKGNEQFF. The rearrangement uses TRBV7-9 and TRBJ2-1; no clear D gene. The length of the CDR3 is 16 residues. V lost 5 bases and J lost 7, with 21 bases in between. CDR1 and CDR2 from the germline V gene are SEHNR and FQNEAQ (reference sequence).

In nucleotides, the CDR3 is TGTGCCAGCAGCTCTCCACTAGCGGGGGCCGTTCTTACTTACACAGATACGCAGTATTTT. Translating gives CASSSPLAGAVLTYTDTQYF. The chain employs TRBV7-6 and TRBJ2-3; 11 nucleotides line up with TRBD2. CDR1 SGHVS and CDR2 FNYEAQ come from the germline V gene. The CDR3 is made up of 20 amino acids. Trimming removed 4 bases from V and 2 bases from J; junction bases left unmatched: 17.

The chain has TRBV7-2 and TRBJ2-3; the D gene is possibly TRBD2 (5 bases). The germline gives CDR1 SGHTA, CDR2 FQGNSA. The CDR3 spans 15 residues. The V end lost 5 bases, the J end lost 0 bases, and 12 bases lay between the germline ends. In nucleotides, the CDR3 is TGTGCCAGCAGCGAAGGGCCGGGGAGCACAGATACGCAGTATTTT. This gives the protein CASSEGPGSTDTQYF.

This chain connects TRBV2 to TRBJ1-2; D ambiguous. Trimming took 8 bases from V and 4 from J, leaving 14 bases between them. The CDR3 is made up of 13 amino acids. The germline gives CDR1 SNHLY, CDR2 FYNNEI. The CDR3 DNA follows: TGTGCCAGCTTTGCGGGAAGGATCTATGGCTACACCTTC. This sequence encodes CASFAGRIYGYTF.

The DNA for the CDR3 is TGTGCCAGCAGTGGACTATCGGGGACGTCCAAAAACATTCAGTACTTC. Translated: CASSGLSGTSKNIQYF. The chain combines TRBV2 with TRBJ2-4; the D call may be TRBD1 or TRBD2 (5 bases each). Germline V gene sequence: CDR1 SNHLY, CDR2 FYNNEI. V was trimmed by 4 bases and J by 2 bases, leaving 15 bases between them. The CDR3 totals 16 residues.

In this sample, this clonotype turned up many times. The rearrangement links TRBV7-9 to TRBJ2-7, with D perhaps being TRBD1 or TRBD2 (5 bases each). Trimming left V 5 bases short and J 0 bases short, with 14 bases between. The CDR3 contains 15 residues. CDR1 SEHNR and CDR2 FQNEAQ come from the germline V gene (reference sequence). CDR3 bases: TGTGCCAGCAGCAAACCCGGGACCGACTCCTACGAGCAGTACTTC. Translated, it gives CASSKPGTDSYEQYF. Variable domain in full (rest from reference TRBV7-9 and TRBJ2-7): DTGVSQNPRHKITKRGQNVTFRCDPISEHNRLYWYRQTLGQGPEFLTYFQNEAQLEKSRLLSDRFSAERPKGSFSTLEIQRTEQGDSAMYLCASSKPGTDSYEQYFGPGTRLTVT.

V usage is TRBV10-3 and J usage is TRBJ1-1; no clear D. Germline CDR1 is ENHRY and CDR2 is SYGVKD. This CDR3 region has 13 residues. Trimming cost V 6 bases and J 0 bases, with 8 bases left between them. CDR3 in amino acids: CAIRTDMNTEAFF. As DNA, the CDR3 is TGTGCCATCAGAACAGATATGAACACTGAAGCTTTCTTT.

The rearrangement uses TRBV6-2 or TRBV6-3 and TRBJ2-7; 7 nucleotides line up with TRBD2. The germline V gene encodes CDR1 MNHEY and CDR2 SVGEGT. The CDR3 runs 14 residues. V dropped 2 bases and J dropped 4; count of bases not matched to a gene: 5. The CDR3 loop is CASSYREGRYEQYV. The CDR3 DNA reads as TGTGCCAGCAGTTACAGGGAGGGTCGGTACGAGCAGTACGTC.

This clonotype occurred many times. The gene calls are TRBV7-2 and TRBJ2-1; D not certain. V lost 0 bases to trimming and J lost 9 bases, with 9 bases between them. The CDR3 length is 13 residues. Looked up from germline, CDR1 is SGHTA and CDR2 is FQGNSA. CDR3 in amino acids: CASSLAKSVEQFF. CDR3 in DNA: TGTGCCAGCAGCTTAGCGAAAAGTGTTGAGCAGTTCTTC.

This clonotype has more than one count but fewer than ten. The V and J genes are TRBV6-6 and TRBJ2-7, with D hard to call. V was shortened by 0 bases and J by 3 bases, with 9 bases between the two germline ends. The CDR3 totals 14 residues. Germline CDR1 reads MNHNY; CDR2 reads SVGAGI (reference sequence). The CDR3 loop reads CASSYSNVGYEQYF. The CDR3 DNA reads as TGTGCCAGCAGTTACTCGAACGTAGGCTACGAGCAGTACTTC.

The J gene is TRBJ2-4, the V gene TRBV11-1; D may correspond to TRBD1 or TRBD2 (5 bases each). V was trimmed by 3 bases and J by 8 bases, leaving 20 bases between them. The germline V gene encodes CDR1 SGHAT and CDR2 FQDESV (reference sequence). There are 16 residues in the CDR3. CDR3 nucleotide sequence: TGTGCCAGCAGCTTTGAACTAGGGGCTGAGTTGCACATTCAGTACTTC. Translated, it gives CASSFELGAELHIQYF.